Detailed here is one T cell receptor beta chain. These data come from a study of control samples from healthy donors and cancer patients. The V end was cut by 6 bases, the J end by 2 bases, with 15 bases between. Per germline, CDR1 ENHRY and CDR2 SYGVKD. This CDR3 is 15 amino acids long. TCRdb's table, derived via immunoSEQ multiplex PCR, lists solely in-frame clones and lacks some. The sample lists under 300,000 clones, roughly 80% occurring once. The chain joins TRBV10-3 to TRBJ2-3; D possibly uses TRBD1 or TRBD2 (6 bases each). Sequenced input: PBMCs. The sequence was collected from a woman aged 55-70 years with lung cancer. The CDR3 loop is CAIRGGGINTDTQYF. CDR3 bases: TGTGCCATCAGGGGGGGCGGGATCAACACAGATACGCAGTATTTT.